This entry features one T cell receptor (beta chain) sequence. The data originate from a study of blood T cell repertoires in COVID-19. Study as a whole: The samples span acute and convalescent COVID-19 from the United States, Italy and Spain. From T cells, B-cell-depleted T cells, or PBMCs came the material, which was cDNA or gDNA.

Original handling: Estimation of nucleated cell counts relied on the amplification of reference gene primers. TCRdb's table, derived via immunoSEQ multiplex PCR, lists solely in-frame clones and lacks some. V and J calls and clone size are copied from that table; D and trimming were computed from the DNA. The sample contains about 140,000 clones, 70% to 85% of which appear only once. This CDR3 region has 12 residues. V lost 6 bases, J lost 3 bases, and 9 bases lay in between. CDR1 SGHNT and CDR2 YYREEE come from the germline V gene (reference sequence). This rearrangement joins TRBV5-4 to TRBJ1-1, with a tentative D call TRBD1 (6 bases). Sequenced material: peripheral blood. This clonotype originated in a man aged 60 to 69 with acute or convalescent COVID-19. The CDR3: CASKSGDTEAFF. CDR3 nucleotides: TGTGCCAGCAAGTCAGGGGACACTGAAGCTTTCTTT.